This T cell receptor (beta chain) emerged from a study of blood T cell repertoires in COVID-19. The germline V and J ends were trimmed by 0 bases and 3 bases, with 12 bases remaining between them. Germline CDR1 reads SGHTA; CDR2 reads FQGNSA. The CDR3 runs 16 residues. The protocol was immunoSEQ multiplex PCR, while the TCRdb copy is restricted to in-frame clones and leaves out a portion. This sample has about 250,000 clones, with about 90% found just once. This TCR was sampled from a woman between 18 and 29 years old who had recovered from COVID-19. The chain uses TRBV7-2 and TRBJ2-1, with D maybe TRBD2 (6 bases). Sequenced material: PBMCs or T cells enriched from blood (not recorded which). The CDR3 is CASSLAGLSSYNEQFF. The CDR3 DNA is TGTGCCAGCAGCTTAGCGGGACTGTCAAGCTACAATGAGCAGTTCTTC. Full variable domain (outside the CDR3, taken from reference TRBV7-2 and TRBJ2-1): GAGVSQSPSNKVTEKGKDVELRCDPISGHTALYWYRQSLGQGLEFLIYFQGNSAPDKSGLPSDRFSAERTGGSVSTLTIQRTQQEDSAVYLCASSLAGLSSYNEQFFGPGTRLTVL.